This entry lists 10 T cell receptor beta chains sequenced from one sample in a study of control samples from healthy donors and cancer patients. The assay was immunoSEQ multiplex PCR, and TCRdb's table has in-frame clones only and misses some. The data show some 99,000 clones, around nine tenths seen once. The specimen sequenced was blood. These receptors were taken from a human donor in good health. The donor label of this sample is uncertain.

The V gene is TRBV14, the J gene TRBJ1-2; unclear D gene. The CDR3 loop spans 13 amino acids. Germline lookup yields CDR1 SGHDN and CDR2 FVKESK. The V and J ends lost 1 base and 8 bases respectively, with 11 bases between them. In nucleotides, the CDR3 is TGTGCCAGCAGCCAAGGTAACGGAATGGGCTACACCTTC. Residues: CASSQGNGMGYTF.

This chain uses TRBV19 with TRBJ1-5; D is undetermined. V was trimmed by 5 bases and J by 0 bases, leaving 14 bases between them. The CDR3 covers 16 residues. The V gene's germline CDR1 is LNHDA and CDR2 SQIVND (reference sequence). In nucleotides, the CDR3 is TGTGCCAGTAGTCGTTCGGGCCCCTATAGCAATCAGCCCCAGCATTTT. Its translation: CASSRSGPYSNQPQHF.

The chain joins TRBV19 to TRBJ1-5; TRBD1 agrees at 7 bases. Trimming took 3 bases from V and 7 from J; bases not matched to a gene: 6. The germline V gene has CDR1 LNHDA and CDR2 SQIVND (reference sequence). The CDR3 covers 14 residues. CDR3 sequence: CASSIRQGWQPQHF. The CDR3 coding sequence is TGTGCCAGTAGTATCCGACAGGGATGGCAGCCCCAGCATTTT.

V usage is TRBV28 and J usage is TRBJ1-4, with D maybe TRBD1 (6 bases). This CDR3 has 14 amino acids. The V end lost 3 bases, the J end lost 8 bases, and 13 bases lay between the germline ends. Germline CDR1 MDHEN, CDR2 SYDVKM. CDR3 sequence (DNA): TGTGCCAGCAGTTTGGGGCAGGGGTGGGAAAAACTGTTTTTT. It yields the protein CASSLGQGWEKLFF.

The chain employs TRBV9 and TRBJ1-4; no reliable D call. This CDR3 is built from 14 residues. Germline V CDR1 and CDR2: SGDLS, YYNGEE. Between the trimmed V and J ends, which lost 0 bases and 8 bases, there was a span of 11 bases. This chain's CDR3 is CASSVAGEQEKLFF. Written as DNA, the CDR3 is TGTGCCAGCAGCGTAGCAGGAGAGCAAGAAAAACTGTTTTTT.

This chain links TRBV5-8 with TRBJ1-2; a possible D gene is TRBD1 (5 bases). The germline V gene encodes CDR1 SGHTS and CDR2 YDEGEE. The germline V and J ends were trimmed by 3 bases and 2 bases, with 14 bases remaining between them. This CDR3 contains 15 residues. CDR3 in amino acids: CASSYTGTSNYGYTF. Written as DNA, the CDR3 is TGTGCCAGCAGCTATACCGGGACTTCAAACTATGGCTACACCTTC.

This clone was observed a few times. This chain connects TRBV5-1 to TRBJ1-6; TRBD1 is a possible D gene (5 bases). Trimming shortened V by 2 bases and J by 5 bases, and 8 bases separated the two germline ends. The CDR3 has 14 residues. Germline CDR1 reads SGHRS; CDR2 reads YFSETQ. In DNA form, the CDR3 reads TGCGCCAGCAGCTTCATGGGGGATAATTCACCCCTCCACTTT. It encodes CASSFMGDNSPLHF. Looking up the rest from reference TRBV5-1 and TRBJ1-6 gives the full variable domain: KAGVTQTPRYLIKTRGQQVTLSCSPISGHRSVSWYQQTPGQGLQFLFEYFSETQRNKGNFPGRFSGRQFSNSRSEMNVSTLELGDSALYLCASSFMGDNSPLHFGNGTRLTVT.

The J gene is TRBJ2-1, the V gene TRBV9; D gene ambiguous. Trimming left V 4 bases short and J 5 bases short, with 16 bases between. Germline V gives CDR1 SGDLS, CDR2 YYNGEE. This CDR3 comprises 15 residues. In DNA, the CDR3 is TGTGCCAGCAGCCCCTCTTTGGCAGTTGACAATGAGCAGTTCTTC. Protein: CASSPSLAVDNEQFF. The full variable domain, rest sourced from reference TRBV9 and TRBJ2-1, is DSGVTQTPKHLITATGQRVTLRCSPRSGDLSVYWYQQSLDQGLQFLIQYYNGEERAKGNILERFSAQQFPDLHSELNLSSLELGDSALYFCASSPSLAVDNEQFFGPGTRLTVL.

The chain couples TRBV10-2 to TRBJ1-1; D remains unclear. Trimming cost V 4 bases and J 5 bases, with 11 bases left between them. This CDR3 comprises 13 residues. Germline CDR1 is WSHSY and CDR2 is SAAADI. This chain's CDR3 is CASSAGPGTEAFF. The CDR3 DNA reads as TGCGCCAGCAGTGCTGGGCCGGGTACTGAAGCTTTCTTT.

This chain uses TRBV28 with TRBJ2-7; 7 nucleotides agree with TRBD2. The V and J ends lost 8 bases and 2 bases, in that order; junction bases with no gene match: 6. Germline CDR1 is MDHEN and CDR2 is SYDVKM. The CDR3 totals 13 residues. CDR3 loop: CASLPGGTYEQYF. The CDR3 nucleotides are TGTGCCAGCCTCCCCGGGGGGACCTACGAGCAGTACTTC.